The present entry profiles one TCR beta chain with its context. Its antigen is undetermined. Other DNA sequences of this sample code for an identical CDR3. Use of 60 Vbeta and 13 Jbeta primers characterized the PCR. The method was immunoSEQ multiplex PCR; TCRdb's version includes in-frame clones alone and lacks a portion of them. The sample includes 120,000 or so clones, 60% to 80% seen only once; the top ten take almost 5%. The record originates from a study of cytomegalovirus exposure and HLA in healthy donors. Study at large: In an earlier analysis, some 110 million unique TCR beta sequences were found from about 180 million T cells. Study-level findings and limits: The authors enumerated over 150 TCR beta chains as linked to cytomegalovirus. A previous analysis found most TCR beta V segments productive roughly 87% or roughly 30% of the time. Per a later analysis, under 20,000 TCR beta sequences showed association with HLA alleles at 0.05 false discovery rate.

The CDR3 loop spans 14 amino acids. The germline gives CDR1 SGHRS, CDR2 YFSETQ. V was pared by 3 bases and J by 1 base, with 7 bases between. The J gene is TRBJ2-2, the V gene TRBV5-1; maybe TRBD1 (5 bases). The clonotype comes from a man over 45 in good health and CMV-seropositive. What was sequenced was PBMCs. The CDR3 spells CASSSGQNTGELFF. CDR3 coding DNA: TGCGCCAGCAGCTCCGGACAGAACACCGGGGAGCTGTTTTTT.